This is a list of T cell receptor beta chains from one sample in a study of OX40 agonist ivuxolimab in advanced cancers. Sequenced by immunoSEQ multiplex PCR; TCRdb stores in-frame clones only, minus some. The sample includes approximately 66,000 clones, around 85% of them seen just once. This specimen consisted of CD4+ or CD8+ T cells sorted from blood, obtained in a trial of the OX40 agonist ivuxolimab. The receptor set was obtained from an adult with an advanced solid tumor such as melanoma, head and neck, liver or kidney cancer. CDR3s include the opening cysteine and the closing phenylalanine or tryptophan. The order of the fields is D gene, clone size, J gene, V gene, CDR3 protein. The D gene is left open where the match is weak. The listing skips clone size in some rows; elsewhere it reads once, few, many or a size class.

>TRBD2|NA|TRBJ2-1|TRBV18
CASSPPLLAGGTEQFF
>TRBD2|once|TRBJ2-7|TRBV11-1
CASSTRTSGRAPYEQYF
>TRBD2|NA|TRBJ2-1|TRBV6-4
CASSSSGRAREQFF
>NA|NA|TRBJ1-2|TRBV10-3
CAISGGNYGYTF
>NA|few|TRBJ2-6|TRBV5-4
CASSTLISLGDNVLTF
>NA|NA|TRBJ1-2|TRBV4-3
CASSQDTGKGNYGYTF
>TRBD2|NA|TRBJ2-1|TRBV7-2
CASRRTSGIYNEQFF
>TRBD2|NA|TRBJ2-3|TRBV11-3
CASSQGLAGGLDTQYF
>NA|once|TRBJ1-5|TRBV6-1
CASSAPGGYSNQPQHF
>TRBD1|NA|TRBJ2-2|TRBV4-1
CASSQDPRQGAGELFF
>NA|NA|TRBJ1-1|TRBV11-1
CASSRGAGEAFF
>NA|NA|TRBJ1-2|TRBV11-2
CASSLPQGYGYTF
>TRBD2|NA|TRBJ2-1|TRBV6-5
CASSYRRGGVGEQFF
>TRBD1|NA|TRBJ1-4|TRBV5-1
CASTRGKGAGEKLFF
>NA|NA|TRBJ1-5|TRBV18
CASSPPEGKRYQPQHF
>TRBD1|NA|TRBJ1-2|TRBV25-1
CASSFSGQEGGYTF
>NA|NA|TRBJ2-6|TRBV6-9
CASSASSGANVLTF
>NA|NA|TRBJ1-4|TRBV7-9
CASSNYGTNEKLFF
>TRBD2|NA|TRBJ2-7|TRBV19
CASSPSLGGEQYF
>TRBD1|once|TRBJ1-6|TRBV5-8
CASSSQGYSNSPLHF
>TRBD1|NA|TRBJ1-5|TRBV30
CAWTPRTGGRSQPQHF
>TRBD1|NA|TRBJ1-5|TRBV6-6
CASSRRTGGGNQPQHF
>NA|NA|TRBJ2-7|TRBV28
CASGSSYEQYF
>NA|NA|TRBJ2-1|TRBV29-1
CSASGTFYYNEQFF
>NA|once|TRBJ2-1|TRBV11-2
CASSSGPDYNEQFF